This TCR beta chain was identified during a study of CD8+CD57+ T cells in acquired aplastic anemia. Study-level information: DNA per sorted CD4+ or CD8+ sample ranged roughly 0.18 to 30 ug, averaging about 2.9 ug. Approximately 10 million reads were obtained on average for healthy donor CD4+ cells.

TCR beta VDJ and CDR3 profiles were obtained from a genomic DNA template. TCRdb reprocessed the reads via MiXCR and lists one record per CDR3 protein. There are approximately 200,000 distinct CDR3 sequences in the sample; under 65% occur only once, and 29% lies in the top ten. The CDR3 length is 15 residues. Trimming at V came to 5 bases and at J to 6 bases, leaving 12 bases not matched to a gene. The rearrangement joins TRBV12-3 or TRBV12-4 to TRBJ2-7; 8 bases are a match to TRBD2. The TCR sequence derives from a human donor in good health. The material sequenced was sorted CD4+, CD8+, or CD8+CD57+ T cells (not recorded which) from PBMCs. DNA of the CDR3: TGTGCCAGCAGTCCAGGAACCGGGAGGGCTTCCGAGCAGTACTTC. It is translated as CASSPGTGRASEQYF.